This T cell receptor beta chain came from a study of beta chain features in type 1 diabetes. With regard to this clone: Its target is unknown.

Reverse transcription of all isolated RNA meant that expressed TCRB transcripts were sequenced. Sequencing was performed with immunoSEQ multiplex PCR; in TCRdb, only in-frame clones are kept and a portion is missing. The data contain fewer than 900,000 clones, roughly 15% of them singletons. Per germline, CDR1 MGHRA and CDR2 YSYEKL. Between the trimmed V and J ends, which lost 1 base and 3 bases, there was a span of 6 bases. CDR3 length: 13 residues. General study points: These data did not resolve whether HLA type affects TCRB rearrangement.

The chain has TRBV4-1 and TRBJ2-5, with a possible D match to TRBD2 (6 bases). The sequenced material came from naive CD4+ T cells from blood. This receptor was taken from a woman between 18 and 29 years old in good health. The CDR3 DNA reads as TGCGCCAGCAGCCAAGGGAGGGAAGAGACCCAGTACTTC. This translates into CASSQGREETQYF.